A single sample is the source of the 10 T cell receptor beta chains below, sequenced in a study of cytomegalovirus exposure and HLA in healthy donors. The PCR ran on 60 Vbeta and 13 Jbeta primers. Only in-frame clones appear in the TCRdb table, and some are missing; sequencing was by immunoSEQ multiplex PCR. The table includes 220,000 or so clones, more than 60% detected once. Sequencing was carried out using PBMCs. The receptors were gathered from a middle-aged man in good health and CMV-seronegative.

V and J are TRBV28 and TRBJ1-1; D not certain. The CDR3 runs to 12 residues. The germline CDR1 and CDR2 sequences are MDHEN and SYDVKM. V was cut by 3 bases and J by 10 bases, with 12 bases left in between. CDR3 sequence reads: CASSLTPLGAFF. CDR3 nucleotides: TGTGCCAGCAGTTTGACACCACTGGGAGCTTTCTTT.

In DNA, the CDR3 is TGCAGCGTTGAAGATTTAAATCGGACAGGGACACTGTTTTTT. Translating gives CSVEDLNRTGTLFF. The V gene is TRBV29-1, the J gene TRBJ1-4, with 8 positions matching TRBD1. CDR1 is SQVTM and CDR2 is ANQGSEA in the germline V gene. V shed 0 bases and J 13 bases; nucleotides not matched to a gene: 10. The CDR3 extends over 14 amino acids.

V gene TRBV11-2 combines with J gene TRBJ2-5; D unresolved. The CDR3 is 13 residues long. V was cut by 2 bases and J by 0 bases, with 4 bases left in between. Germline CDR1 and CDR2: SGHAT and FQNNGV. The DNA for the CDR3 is TGTGCCAGCAGCTTACACAACCAAGAGACCCAGTACTTC. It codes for CASSLHNQETQYF.

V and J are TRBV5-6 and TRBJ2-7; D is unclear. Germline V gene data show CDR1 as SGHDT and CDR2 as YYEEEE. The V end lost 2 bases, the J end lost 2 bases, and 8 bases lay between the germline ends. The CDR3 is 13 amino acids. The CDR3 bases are TGTGCCAGCAGCTTCAAAACAGCCTACGAGCAGTACTTC. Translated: CASSFKTAYEQYF.

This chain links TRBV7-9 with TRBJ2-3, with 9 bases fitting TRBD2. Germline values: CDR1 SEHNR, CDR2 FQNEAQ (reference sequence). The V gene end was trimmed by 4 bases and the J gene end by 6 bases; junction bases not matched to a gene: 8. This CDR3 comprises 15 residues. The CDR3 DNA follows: TGTGCCAGCAGCTCAGGGACTAGCAAGATGGATACGCAGTATTTT. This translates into CASSSGTSKMDTQYF.

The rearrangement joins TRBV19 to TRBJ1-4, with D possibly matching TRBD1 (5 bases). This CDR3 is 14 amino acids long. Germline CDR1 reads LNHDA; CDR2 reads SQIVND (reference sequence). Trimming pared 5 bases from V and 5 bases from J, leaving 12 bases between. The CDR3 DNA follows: TGTGCCAGTAGTGGGAGGGGAGTAAATGAAAAACTGTTTTTT. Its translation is CASSGRGVNEKLFF.

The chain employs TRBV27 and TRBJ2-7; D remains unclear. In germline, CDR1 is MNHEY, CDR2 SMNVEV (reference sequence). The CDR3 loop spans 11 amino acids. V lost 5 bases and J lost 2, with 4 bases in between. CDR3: CASSSPYEQYF. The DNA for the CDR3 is TGTGCCAGCAGTAGCCCCTACGAGCAGTACTTC.

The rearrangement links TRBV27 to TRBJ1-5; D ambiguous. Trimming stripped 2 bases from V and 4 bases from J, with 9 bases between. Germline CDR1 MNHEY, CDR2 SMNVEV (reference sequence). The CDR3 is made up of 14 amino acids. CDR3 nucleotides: TGTGCCAGCAGTTTAGGGCCGCAGAATCAGCCCCAGCATTTT. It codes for CASSLGPQNQPQHF.

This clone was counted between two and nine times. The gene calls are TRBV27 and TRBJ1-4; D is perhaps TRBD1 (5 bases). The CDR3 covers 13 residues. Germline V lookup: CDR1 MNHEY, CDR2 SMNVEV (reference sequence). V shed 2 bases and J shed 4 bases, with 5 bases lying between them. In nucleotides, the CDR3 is TGTGCCAGCAGTTTACAGGGTAATGAAAAACTGTTTTTT. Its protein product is CASSLQGNEKLFF.

The chain's CDR3 is CATSRGSGSDEQYF. The CDR3, as DNA: TGTGCCACCAGCAGAGGGAGCGGGAGCGACGAGCAGTACTTC. The rearrangement joins TRBV15 to TRBJ2-7; 8 bases line up with TRBD2. V trimming: 1 base; J trimming: 5 bases; junction bases outside the gene matches: 4. The CDR3 is made up of 14 amino acids. Germline CDR1 and CDR2: LNHNV and YYDKDF (reference sequence).